This T cell receptor (beta chain) was recovered during a study of regulatory T cells in long-lasting Graves disease. This clonotype has only a few counts. With iRepertoire HTBI primers and Arm-PCR of CDR3 regions, TCR beta libraries were built. Via MiXCR, TCRdb re-called the multiplex PCR reads, giving one row per CDR3 protein. The table has 350,000 to 550,000 distinct CDR3 sequences, about 15% seen once; the top ten hold 16%. The time point is: newly diagnosed GD, antithyroid drugs for less than 3 months. Making the TCR library involved RNA that had been extracted from PBMCs. CDR1 is SGHRS and CDR2 is YFSETQ in the germline V gene. V was trimmed by 3 bases and J by 6 bases, leaving 16 bases between them. The CDR3 is 14 amino acids. The sample also formed part of further work on T cells in Graves' hyperthyroidism and ophthalmopathy. That work contributes: Absence of ophthalmopathy progression within 18 months defined stable Graves' hyperthyroidism. Aged 18 to 65, the patients had hyperthyroidism that was newly diagnosed and had lasted under 2 months.

This TCR came from a woman aged 25 to 39 with Graves disease. The sample here was peripheral blood mononuclear cells (PBMCs), taken at new diagnosis, from a patient treated with antithyroid drugs. The rearrangement joins TRBV5-1 to TRBJ2-7; D is undetermined. CDR3 region: CASSSSSGGGEQYF. The CDR3 DNA sequence: TGCGCCAGCAGCTCAAGCAGTGGCGGCGGCGAGCAGTACTTC.